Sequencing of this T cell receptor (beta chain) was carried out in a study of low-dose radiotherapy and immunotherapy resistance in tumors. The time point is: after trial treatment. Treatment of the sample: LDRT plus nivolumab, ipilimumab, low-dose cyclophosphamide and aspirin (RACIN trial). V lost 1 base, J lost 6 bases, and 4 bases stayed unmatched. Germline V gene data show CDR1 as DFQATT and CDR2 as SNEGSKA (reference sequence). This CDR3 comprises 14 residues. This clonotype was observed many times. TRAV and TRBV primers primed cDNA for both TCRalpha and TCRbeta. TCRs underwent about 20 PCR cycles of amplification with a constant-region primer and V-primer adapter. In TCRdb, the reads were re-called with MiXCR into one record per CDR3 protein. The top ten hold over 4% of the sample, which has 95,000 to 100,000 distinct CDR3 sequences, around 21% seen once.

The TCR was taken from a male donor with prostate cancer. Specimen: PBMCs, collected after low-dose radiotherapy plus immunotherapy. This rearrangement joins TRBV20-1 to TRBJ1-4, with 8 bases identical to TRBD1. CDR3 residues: CSARGGQDDEKLFF. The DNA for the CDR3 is TGCAGTGCTAGAGGGGGACAGGACGATGAAAAACTGTTTTTT.